Following are 28 T cell receptor beta chains from one sample sequenced in a study of blood T cell repertoires in COVID-19. Data came from immunoSEQ multiplex PCR; TCRdb stores just in-frame clones and leaves some out. Among 65,000 to 90,000 clones, about 86% were seen once, and the ten largest hold over 20%. Sequencing input: peripheral blood. Receptor source: a woman over 75 in a cohort sampled during active or convalescent COVID-19.

The rearrangement joins TRBV3-1 (or the pseudogene TRBV3-2) to TRBJ2-5, with 9 bases fitting TRBD2. This CDR3 contains 16 residues. The germline V gene encodes CDR1 LGHDT and CDR2 YNNKEL (reference sequence). J lost 5 bases, V lost 4 bases, and 11 bases had no gene match. The CDR3 region is CASSPGALAGSETQYF. CDR3 nucleotides: TGTGCCAGCAGCCCCGGCGCACTAGCGGGCTCGGAGACCCAGTACTTC.

This clone was observed a single time. The chain employs TRBV2 and TRBJ1-5, with D perhaps TRBD1 (5 bases). This CDR3 has 13 residues. V was trimmed by 4 bases and J by 3 bases, leaving 7 bases between them. Germline lookup yields CDR1 SNHLY and CDR2 FYNNEI. The CDR3 spells CASSGQNNQPQHF. The CDR3 DNA reads as TGTGCCAGCAGTGGACAGAACAATCAGCCCCAGCATTTT.

A remark on this clone: One end of the junction varies from germline; a read error may be responsible. The rearrangement links TRBV18 to TRBJ2-7; TRBD2 might be the D (7 bases). Per germline, CDR1 KGHSH and CDR2 LQKENI. The CDR3 is made up of 11 amino acids. The CDR3 DNA reads as TGTGCCAGCTCTCCCGGGGGGCGTGCGGACTTC. Translation gives CASSPGGRADF.

CDR3 residues: CATSDSGQITGELFF. The CDR3 nucleotides read TGTGCCACCAGTGACTCGGGACAGATCACCGGGGAGCTGTTTTTT. This chain connects TRBV24-1 to TRBJ2-2, with 7 positions matching TRBD1. CDR1 is KGHDR and CDR2 is SFDVKD in the germline V gene. This CDR3 is built from 15 residues. V trimming: 4 bases; J trimming: 4 bases; junction bases outside the gene matches: 5.

This clone was counted a few times. The DNA is omitted, as the CDR3 cannot be located on it reliably, and the CDR3 follows TCRdb's listing. The chain couples TRBV21-1 to TRBJ1-1; the DNA was not compared with TRBD1, the D call given in the table. TRBV21-1 is described as a pseudogene. The CDR3 spans 17 residues, counting both ends. CDR3 protein: CASSREDVGQGATEAFF.

The rearrangement uses TRBV7-9 and TRBJ2-7, with D perhaps TRBD2 (5 bases). The CDR3 length is 13 residues. From germline, CDR1 is SEHNR and CDR2 FQNEAQ (reference sequence). The V gene lost 1 base and the J gene lost 5 bases, with 9 bases spanning the gap. The CDR3 protein is CASSLVPGNEQYV. The DNA of the CDR3 is TGTGCCAGCAGCTTAGTTCCCGGGAACGAGCAGTACGTC.

The chain recombines TRBV3-1 (or the pseudogene TRBV3-2) with TRBJ2-1; D not resolved. The V gene lost 1 base and the J gene lost 9 bases, with 4 bases spanning the gap. CDR3 length: 11 residues. Germline loops: CDR1 LGHDT, CDR2 YNNKEL (reference sequence). CDR3 DNA: TGTGCCAGCAGCCAAGCTACTGAGCAGTTCTTC. Translating it yields CASSQATEQFF.

This clone has just one count. The rearrangement joins TRBV7-3 to TRBJ2-3; TRBD1 is a possible D gene (6 bases). Germline-derived CDR1 and CDR2 are SGHTA and FQGTGA. V shed 2 bases and J shed 3 bases, with 12 bases lying between them. This CDR3 contains 15 residues. The CDR3 reads CASSLQGTGTDTQYF. CDR3 sequence (DNA): TGTGCCAGCAGCTTACAGGGGACGGGTACAGATACGCAGTATTTT.

This chain joins TRBV10-3 and TRBJ1-1; tentative D call: TRBD1 (5 bases). Germline assignment: CDR1 ENHRY and CDR2 SYGVKD. The CDR3 length is 14 residues. V lost 2 bases and J lost 0, with 7 bases in between. The CDR3 DNA reads TGTGCCATCAGTGAGGACAGATTGAACACTGAAGCTTTCTTT. It translates to CAISEDRLNTEAFF.

Only one count was recorded for this clone. The genes are TRBV6-5 and TRBJ1-2, with 9 bases fitting TRBD1. Germline V gene lookup returns CDR1 MNHEY and CDR2 SVGAGI. The V gene end was trimmed by 4 bases and the J gene end by 7 bases; junction bases not matched to a gene: 10. The CDR3 is 15 amino acids. The CDR3, as DNA: TGTGCCAGCAGTTGGGGGACAGGGATCGCGGGTGGCTACACCTTC. Translated, it gives CASSWGTGIAGGYTF.

The chain has TRBV5-3 and TRBJ1-2; 9 positions match TRBD1. TRBV5-3 is an ORF; its function is uncertain. The CDR3 runs 13 residues. The trim removed 9 bases at V and 8 bases at J, leaving 11 bases unmatched. The CDR3 nucleotides are TGTGCCATATCGACGGGACAGGGCGGCGGCTACACCTTC. Protein sequence: CAISTGQGGGYTF.

This clone has only a few counts. V usage is TRBV19 and J usage is TRBJ1-3; 7 bases agree with TRBD1. This CDR3 is 16 amino acids long. V lost 5 bases and J lost 0; bases outside the gene matches: 7. Per the germline V gene, CDR1 is LNHDA and CDR2 is SQIVND (reference sequence). The CDR3 bases are TGTGCCAGTAGTCCTCCCGGACAGGTCTCTGGAAACACCATATATTTT. Its protein is CASSPPGQVSGNTIYF. The full variable domain, rest sourced from reference TRBV19 and TRBJ1-3, is DGGITQSPKYLFRKEGQNVTLSCEQNLNHDAMYWYRQDPGQGLRLIYYSQIVNDFQKGDIAEGYSVSREKKESFPLTVTSAQKNPTAFYLCASSPPGQVSGNTIYFGEGSWLTVV.

This chain connects TRBV5-1 to TRBJ2-7; D may be TRBD2 (6 bases). The CDR3 spans 15 residues. Between the trimmed V and J ends, which lost 0 bases and 7 bases, there was a span of 17 bases. Germline-derived CDR1 and CDR2 are SGHRS and YFSETQ. Written as DNA, the CDR3 is TGCGCCAGCAGCTTGGTGGGCATGGAGGGGTGTGAGCAGTACGTC. This sequence encodes CASSLVGMEGCEQYV.

The chain links TRBV10-3 to TRBJ2-2; D is possibly TRBD1 (5 bases). The germline V and J ends were trimmed by 3 bases and 1 base, with 21 bases remaining between them. The CDR3 has 19 residues. The germline gives CDR1 ENHRY, CDR2 SYGVKD. CDR3 in amino acids: CAISDPLGQKLRNTGELFF. The CDR3 nucleotides read TGTGCCATCAGTGACCCCCTCGGACAAAAATTACGGAACACCGGGGAGCTGTTTTTT.

The chain employs TRBV6-5 and TRBJ2-5; 8 positions agree with TRBD2. The CDR3 has 15 residues. Germline V gives CDR1 MNHEY, CDR2 SVGAGI. The V and J ends lost 2 bases and 5 bases, in that order; junction bases with no gene match: 7. CDR3 sequence: CASSYGAGGGETQYF. CDR3 bases: TGTGCCAGCAGTTACGGCGCGGGAGGCGGCGAGACCCAGTACTTC.

V gene TRBV5-1 combines with J gene TRBJ2-6, with 7 bases that match TRBD1. The CDR3 consists of 17 residues. Germline V lookup: CDR1 SGHRS, CDR2 YFSETQ. The V and J ends lost 0 bases and 0 bases, in that order; junction bases with no gene match: 3. This CDR3 reads CASSLGTGPSGANVLTF. The CDR3 coding sequence is TGCGCCAGCAGCTTGGGGACAGGCCCCTCTGGGGCCAACGTCCTGACTTTC. Full variable domain (missing parts from reference TRBV5-1 and TRBJ2-6): KAGVTQTPRYLIKTRGQQVTLSCSPISGHRSVSWYQQTPGQGLQFLFEYFSETQRNKGNFPGRFSGRQFSNSRSEMNVSTLELGDSALYLCASSLGTGPSGANVLTFGAGSRLTVL.

The V call is TRBV6-5, the J call TRBJ1-2; tentatively, D is TRBD1 (6 bases). The germline gives CDR1 MNHEY, CDR2 SVGAGI. The CDR3 consists of 13 residues. Trimming left V 5 bases short and J 3 bases short, with 10 bases between. The CDR3 sequence: CASSPQGYYGYTF. In DNA form, the CDR3 reads TGTGCCAGCAGTCCTCAGGGGTACTATGGCTACACCTTC.

The genes are TRBV11-2 and TRBJ2-1; 9 positions agree with TRBD2. After removal of 6 bases from V and 7 bases from J, the junction contained 10 bases not matched to a gene. The CDR3 spans 15 residues. In germline, CDR1 is SGHAT, CDR2 FQNNGV. CDR3 bases: TGTGCCAGCAGAAAACCGGGACTAGCTTCAAATGAGCAGTTCTTC. Its translation is CASRKPGLASNEQFF.

The V call is TRBV21-1, the J call TRBJ1-5; the table's TRBD1 call for D was not verified on the DNA. TRBV21-1 is a known pseudogene. The CDR3 totals 14 residues. The CDR3 region is CASSGDRGSRPQHF. CDR3 nucleotide sequence: TGTGCCAGCAGCGGCGACAGGGGCTCTCGGCCCCAGCATTTT.

The DNA for the CDR3 is TGTGCCAGCAGCCCAGACGGGACAGAAGAGTCCTATGGCTACACCTTC. As protein: CASSPDGTEESYGYTF. The V and J genes are TRBV7-3 and TRBJ1-2, with 7 bases that match TRBD1. V was clipped by 5 bases and J by 4 bases; unmatched bases: 13. Germline CDR1 is SGHTA and CDR2 is FQGTGA. There are 16 residues in the CDR3.

This chain joins TRBV6-2 or TRBV6-3 and TRBJ2-3, with 9 bases lining up with TRBD1. The CDR3 covers 15 residues. CDR1 and CDR2 (germline): MNHEY, SVGEGT. V gave up 5 bases and J gave up 2 bases; unmatched junction bases: 5. CDR3 region: CASSGGQGITDTQYF. The CDR3 DNA is TGTGCCAGCAGTGGCGGACAGGGGATCACAGATACGCAGTATTTT.

This chain links TRBV12-5 with TRBJ1-6; weak D call: TRBD1 (6 bases). Germline lookup yields CDR1 LGHNT and CDR2 FRNRAP. The CDR3 extends over 13 amino acids. V lost 1 base and J lost 14, with 12 bases in between. CDR3 protein: CASGLEPGATLHF. The CDR3, as DNA: TGTGCTAGTGGTTTGGAGCCAGGGGCAACCCTCCACTTT.

The chain employs TRBV5-1 and TRBJ2-2, with 16 bases identical to TRBD2. Trimming cost V 4 bases and J 4 bases; bases outside gene matches: 4. CDR1 and CDR2 from the germline V gene are SGHRS and YFSETQ. CDR3 length: 17 residues. The CDR3 region is CASSDGTSGRATGELFF. In nucleotides, the CDR3 is TGCGCCAGCAGCGACGGGACTAGCGGGAGGGCCACCGGGGAGCTGTTTTTT.

This chain links TRBV6-1 with TRBJ1-1; 7 nucleotides agree with TRBD1. CDR3 size: 17 residues. Germline-derived CDR1 and CDR2 are MNHNS and SASEGT. V lost 4 bases and J lost 2; bases outside the gene matches: 13. CDR3 sequence (DNA): TGTGCCAGCAGTGCACCGGGAACAGGGGCGAGCAACACTGAAGCTTTCTTT. This sequence encodes CASSAPGTGASNTEAFF.

The genes are TRBV12-5 and TRBJ2-2; no firm D call. The V end was cut by 4 bases, the J end by 4 bases, with 10 bases between. The CDR3 is made up of 14 amino acids. The germline V gene encodes CDR1 LGHNT and CDR2 FRNRAP. CDR3 nucleotide sequence: TGTGCTAGTGGTTACCGGGTGGGCACCGGGGAGCTGTTTTTT. Translation gives CASGYRVGTGELFF.

The rearrangement links TRBV6-5 to TRBJ1-2, with D perhaps matching TRBD1 (6 bases). CDR3 length: 15 residues. V gave up 4 bases and J gave up 0 bases, with 12 bases separating them. CDR1 is MNHEY and CDR2 is SVGAGI in the germline V gene. CDR3: CASSSYRAANYGYTF. The CDR3 DNA sequence: TGTGCCAGCAGTTCCTACAGGGCAGCTAACTATGGCTACACCTTC.

The genes are TRBV2 and TRBJ1-1; TRBD1 aligns across 8 bases. Germline V gene data show CDR1 as SNHLY and CDR2 as FYNNEI. V lost 4 bases to trimming and J lost 1 base; unmatched junction nucleotides: 2. This CDR3 contains 14 residues. CDR3 in amino acids: CASSGQGKNTEAFF. CDR3 DNA sequence: TGTGCCAGCAGTGGACAGGGGAAGAACACTGAAGCTTTCTTT.

This sequence joins TRBV5-1 and TRBJ1-1; 7 bases fit TRBD1. The germline gives CDR1 SGHRS, CDR2 YFSETQ. CDR3 size: 15 residues. The junction had 8 bases not matched to a gene; V was cut back by 4 bases and J by 2 bases. The CDR3 nucleotides are TGCGCCAGCAGCGAAGGGACAGCCGTTAACACTGAAGCTTTCTTT. Amino acids: CASSEGTAVNTEAFF.